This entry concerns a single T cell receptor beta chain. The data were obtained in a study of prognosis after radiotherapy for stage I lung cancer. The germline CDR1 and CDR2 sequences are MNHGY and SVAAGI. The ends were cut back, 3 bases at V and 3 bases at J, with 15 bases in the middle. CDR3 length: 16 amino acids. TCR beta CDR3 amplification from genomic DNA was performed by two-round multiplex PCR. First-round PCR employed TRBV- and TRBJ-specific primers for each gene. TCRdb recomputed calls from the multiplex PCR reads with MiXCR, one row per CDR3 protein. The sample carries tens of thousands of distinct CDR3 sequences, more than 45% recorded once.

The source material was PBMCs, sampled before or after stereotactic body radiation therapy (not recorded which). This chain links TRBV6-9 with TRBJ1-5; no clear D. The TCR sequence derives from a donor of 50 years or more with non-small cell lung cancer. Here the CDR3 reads CASSYVEDYINQPQHF. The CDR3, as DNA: TGTGCCAGCAGTTACGTGGAGGATTATATCAATCAGCCCCAGCATTTT.